The clone carrying this T cell receptor beta chain showed up just once. An end of the junction differs from the germline gene, which may be a read error. This specimen comes from a study of blood T cell repertoires in COVID-19. In the study overall: Specimens from acute and convalescent COVID-19 originated in the United States, Italy and Spain.

As handled by the study authors: From reference gene primer amplification, estimates of nucleated cell counts were derived. Sequencing was performed with immunoSEQ multiplex PCR; in TCRdb, only in-frame clones are kept and a portion is missing. V and J calls and clone size are copied from that table; D and trimming were computed from the DNA. The sample lists about 230,000 clones, 84% occurring once. Germline V CDR1 and CDR2: SNHLY, FYNNEI. The CDR3 has 14 residues. The sequence derives from a man aged 35 to 55 who had recovered from COVID-19. The chain couples TRBV2 to TRBJ1-4; D is unresolved. Sequencing was performed on peripheral blood. In DNA, the CDR3 is TGTGCTAGCAGTGGGCTCGCAACTAATGAAAAACTGTTTTTT. It codes for CASSGLATNEKLFF.